This T cell receptor beta chain was identified during a study of T cells in Graves' hyperthyroidism and ophthalmopathy. Across the study: At the time of initial diagnosis and before any treatment, peripheral blood was collected.

Clinical symptoms, serum thyroxine and TRAb, thyroid ultrasound and orbital computed tomography together formed the diagnostic basis. This clonotype was observed many times. Germline-derived CDR1 and CDR2 are MDHEN and SYDVKM. J lost 8 bases, V lost 6 bases, and 12 bases had no gene match. CDR3 length equals 15 residues. Using RNA transcripts as the source, TCR beta CDR3 regions were amplified. In the first-round RT-PCR of the TCR CDR3, the HTBI primer set was used. A single record per CDR3 protein comes from TCRdb applying MiXCR to the multiplex PCR reads. The table lists about 370,000 distinct CDR3 sequences, around 15% of them singletons, with approximately 19% in the top ten.

This sequence originates from a woman aged 55-69 years with Graves' ophthalmopathy. The chain couples TRBV28 to TRBJ1-4; 7 nucleotides line up with TRBD1. Sequencing input: blood. CDR3 DNA: TGTGCCAGCAGCATCCCCACAGGGGAGCGGGAAAAACTGTTTTTT. Encoded protein: CASSIPTGEREKLFF.